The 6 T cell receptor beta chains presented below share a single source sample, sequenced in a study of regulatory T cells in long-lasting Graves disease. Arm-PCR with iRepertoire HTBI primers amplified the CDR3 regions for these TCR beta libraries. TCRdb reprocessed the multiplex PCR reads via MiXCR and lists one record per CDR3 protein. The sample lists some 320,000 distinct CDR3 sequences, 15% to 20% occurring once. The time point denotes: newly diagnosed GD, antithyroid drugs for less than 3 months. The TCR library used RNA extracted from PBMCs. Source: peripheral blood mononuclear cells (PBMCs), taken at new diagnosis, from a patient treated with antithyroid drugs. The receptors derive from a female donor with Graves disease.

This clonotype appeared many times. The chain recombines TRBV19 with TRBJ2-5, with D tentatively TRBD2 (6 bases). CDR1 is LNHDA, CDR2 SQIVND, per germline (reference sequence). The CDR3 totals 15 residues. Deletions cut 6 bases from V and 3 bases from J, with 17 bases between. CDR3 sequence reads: CASSSHRDSKETQYF. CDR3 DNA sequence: TGTGCCAGTAGCTCACACCGGGACTCCAAAGAGACCCAGTACTTC.

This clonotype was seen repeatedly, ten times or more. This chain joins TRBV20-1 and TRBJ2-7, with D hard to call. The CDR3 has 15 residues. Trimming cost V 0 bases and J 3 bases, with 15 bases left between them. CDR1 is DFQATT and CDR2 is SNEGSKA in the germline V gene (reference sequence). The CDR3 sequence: CSARDQGSPGYEQYF. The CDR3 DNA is TGCAGTGCTAGAGATCAAGGGTCCCCCGGCTACGAGCAGTACTTC.

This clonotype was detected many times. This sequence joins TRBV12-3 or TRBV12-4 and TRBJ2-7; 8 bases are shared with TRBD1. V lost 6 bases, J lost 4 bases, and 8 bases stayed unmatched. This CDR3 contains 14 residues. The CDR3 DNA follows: TGTGCCAGCAGCAACAGGGGGAGAAAATACGAGCAGTACTTC. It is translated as CASSNRGRKYEQYF.

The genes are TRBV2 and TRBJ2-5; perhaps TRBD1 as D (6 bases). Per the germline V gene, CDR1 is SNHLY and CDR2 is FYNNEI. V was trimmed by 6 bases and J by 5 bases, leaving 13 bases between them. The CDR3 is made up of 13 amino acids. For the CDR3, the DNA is TGTGCCAGCAGCAGGTACAGGGTCGAGACCCAGTACTTC. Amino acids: CASSRYRVETQYF. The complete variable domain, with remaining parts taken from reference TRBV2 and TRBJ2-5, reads EPEVTQTPSHQVTQMGQEVILRCVPISNHLYFYWYRQILGQKVEFLVSFYNNEISEKSEIFDDQFSVERPDGSNFTLKIRSTKLEDSAMYFCASSRYRVETQYFGPGTRLLVL.

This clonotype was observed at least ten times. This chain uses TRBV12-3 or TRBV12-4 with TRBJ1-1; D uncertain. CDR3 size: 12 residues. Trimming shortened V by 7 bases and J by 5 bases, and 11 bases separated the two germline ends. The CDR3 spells CASTDGSTEAFF. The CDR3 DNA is TGTGCCAGCACGGACGGTTCAACTGAAGCTTTCTTT.

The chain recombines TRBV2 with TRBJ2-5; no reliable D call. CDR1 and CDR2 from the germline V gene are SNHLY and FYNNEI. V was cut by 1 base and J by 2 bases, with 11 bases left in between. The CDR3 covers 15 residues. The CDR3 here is CASSEGLALQETQYF. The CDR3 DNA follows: TGTGCCAGCAGTGAAGGTCTGGCGCTTCAAGAGACCCAGTACTTC.